The 8 T cell receptor beta chains in this list originate from one sample, sequenced in a study of shared clonotypes between healthy human individuals. Method: immunoSEQ multiplex PCR; TCRdb's copy keeps in-frame clones and lacks some. This sample has about 2.3 million clones, with more than 80% found just once. Sequencing was performed on naive CD4+ T cells from PBMCs. Subset indicated: CD45RA+ positively selected. The receptors were gathered from a young man in good health. Some clones in this sample may be carry-over from other donors' samples.

The gene calls are TRBV11-1 and TRBJ1-3, with 10 bases lining up with TRBD1. The germline gives CDR1 SGHAT, CDR2 FQDESV (reference sequence). V shed 4 bases and J 0 bases; nucleotides not matched to a gene: 6. The CDR3 covers 17 residues. This CDR3 reads CASSSGTGVYSGNTIYF. In nucleotides, the CDR3 is TGTGCCAGCAGCTCCGGGACAGGGGTCTACTCTGGAAACACCATATATTTT.

The V call is TRBV7-3, the J call TRBJ2-7, with 10 positions matching TRBD1. The CDR3 runs to 16 residues. Germline CDR1 SGHTA, CDR2 FQGTGA. The J segment lost 5 bases and the V segment lost 5 bases, leaving 12 bases of the junction unmatched. The CDR3 coding sequence is TGTGCCAGCAGCCGCTTAGACCCCGGGACAGGGGACGAGCAGTACTTC. The encoded protein is CASSRLDPGTGDEQYF.

V usage is TRBV28 and J usage is TRBJ2-7; D possibly corresponds to TRBD1 (6 bases). V was shortened by 6 bases and J by 2 bases, with 11 bases between the two germline ends. The CDR3 is made up of 13 amino acids. The germline V gene has CDR1 MDHEN and CDR2 SYDVKM. The CDR3 is CASRTGWAYEQYF. In nucleotides, the CDR3 is TGTGCCAGCAGGACAGGTTGGGCCTACGAGCAGTACTTC. Full variable domain (rest looked up from reference TRBV28 and TRBJ2-7): DVKVTQSSRYLVKRTGEKVFLECVQDMDHENMFWYRQDPGLGLRLIYFSYDVKMKEKGDIPEGYSVSREKKERFSLILESASTNQTSMYLCASRTGWAYEQYFGPGTRLTVT.

The chain is built from TRBV5-1 and TRBJ2-1; TRBD2 aligns across 9 bases. Trimming removed 4 bases from V and 0 bases from J; junction bases left unmatched: 5. Germline V gene lookup returns CDR1 SGHRS and CDR2 YFSETQ. The CDR3 totals 16 residues. Written as DNA, the CDR3 is TGCGCCAGCAGCCCACTGACTAGCGGCTCCTACAATGAGCAGTTCTTC. This encodes CASSPLTSGSYNEQFF.

This chain uses TRBV11-2 with TRBJ2-5; D may correspond to TRBD1 or TRBD2 (5 bases each). Trimming took 6 bases from V and 5 from J, leaving 22 bases between them. This CDR3 is built from 16 residues. Germline loops: CDR1 SGHAT, CDR2 FQNNGV. The CDR3 reads CASRRISGPKVETQYF. In DNA, the CDR3 is TGTGCCAGCAGACGGATCTCGGGGCCTAAGGTCGAGACCCAGTACTTC. Together with reference TRBV11-2 and TRBJ2-5, the CDR3 gives the full variable domain: EAGVAQSPRYKIIEKRQSVAFWCNPISGHATLYWYQQILGQGPKLLIQFQNNGVVDDSQLPKDRFSAERLKGVDSTLKIQPAKLEDSAVYLCASRRISGPKVETQYFGPGTRLLVL.

The chain employs TRBV29-1 and TRBJ2-3, with 11 bases identical to TRBD2. CDR1 and CDR2 from the germline V gene are SQVTM and ANQGSEA. The CDR3 has 13 amino acids. Germline trimming cut 8 bases from V and 1 base from J; bases unmatched to any gene: 2. CDR3 nucleotides: TGCAGCATACTAGCGGGAGGCACAGATACGCAGTATTTT. It codes for CSILAGGTDTQYF.

This clone was seen just once. V usage is TRBV10-3 and J usage is TRBJ1-2, with D maybe TRBD1 (5 bases). Deletions cut 2 bases from V and 8 bases from J, with 9 bases between. The CDR3 spans 12 residues. Per the germline V gene, CDR1 is ENHRY and CDR2 is SYGVKD. This CDR3 reads CAISEIREGYTF. The CDR3 DNA reads as TGTGCCATCAGTGAGATCAGGGAAGGCTACACCTTC.

The CDR3 coding sequence is TGTGCCAGCAGCTTAACCGGGACAGGGGCGGCGTGGGCTTTCTTT. This sequence encodes CASSLTGTGAAWAFF. The gene calls are TRBV5-8 and TRBJ1-1; 10 bases align to TRBD1. With V trimmed by 2 bases and J by 11 bases, 12 bases remained unmatched. CDR3 length: 15 residues. The V gene's germline CDR1 is SGHTS and CDR2 YDEGEE. The full variable domain, rest sourced from reference TRBV5-8 and TRBJ1-1, is EAGVTQSPTHLIKTRGQQATLRCSPISGHTSVYWYQQALGLGLQFLLWYDEGEERNRGNFPPRFSGRQFPNYSSELNVNALELEDSALYLCASSLTGTGAAWAFFGQGTRLTVV.